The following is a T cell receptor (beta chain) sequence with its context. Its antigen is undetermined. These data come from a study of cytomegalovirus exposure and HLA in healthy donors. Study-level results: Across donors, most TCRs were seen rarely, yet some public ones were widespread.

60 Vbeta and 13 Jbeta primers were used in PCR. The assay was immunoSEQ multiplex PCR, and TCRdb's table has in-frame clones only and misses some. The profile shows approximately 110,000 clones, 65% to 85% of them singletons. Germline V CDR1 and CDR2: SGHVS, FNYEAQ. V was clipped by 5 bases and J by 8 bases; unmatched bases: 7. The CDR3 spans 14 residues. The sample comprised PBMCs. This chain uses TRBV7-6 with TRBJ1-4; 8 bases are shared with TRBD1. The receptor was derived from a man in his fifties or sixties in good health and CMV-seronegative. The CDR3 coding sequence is TGTGCCAGCAGCCCCGGACAGGGTGGAGAAAAACTGTTTTTT. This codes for CASSPGQGGEKLFF. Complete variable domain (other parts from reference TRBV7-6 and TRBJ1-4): GAGVSQSPRYKVTKRGQDVALRCDPISGHVSLYWYRQALGQGPEFLTYFNYEAQQDKSGLPNDRFSAERPEGSISTLTIQRTEQRDSAMYRCASSPGQGGEKLFFGSGTQLSVL.